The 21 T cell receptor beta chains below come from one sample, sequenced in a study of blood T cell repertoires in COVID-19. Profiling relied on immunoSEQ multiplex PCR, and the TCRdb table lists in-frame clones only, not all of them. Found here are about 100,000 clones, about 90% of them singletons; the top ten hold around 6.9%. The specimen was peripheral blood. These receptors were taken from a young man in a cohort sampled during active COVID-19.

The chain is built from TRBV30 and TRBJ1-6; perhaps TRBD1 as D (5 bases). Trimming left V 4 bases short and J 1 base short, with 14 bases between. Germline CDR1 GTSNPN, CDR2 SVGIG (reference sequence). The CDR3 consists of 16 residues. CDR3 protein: CAWTRGSFSYNSPLHF. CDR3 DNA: TGTGCCTGGACTCGGGGGAGTTTTTCCTATAATTCACCCCTCCACTTT.

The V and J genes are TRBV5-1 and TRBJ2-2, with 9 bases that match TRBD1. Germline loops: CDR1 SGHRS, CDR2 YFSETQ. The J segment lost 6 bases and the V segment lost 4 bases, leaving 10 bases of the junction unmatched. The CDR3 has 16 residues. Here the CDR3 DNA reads TGCGCCAGCAGCCCTGGACAGGGGATGGGATCCGGGGAGCTGTTTTTT. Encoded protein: CASSPGQGMGSGELFF.

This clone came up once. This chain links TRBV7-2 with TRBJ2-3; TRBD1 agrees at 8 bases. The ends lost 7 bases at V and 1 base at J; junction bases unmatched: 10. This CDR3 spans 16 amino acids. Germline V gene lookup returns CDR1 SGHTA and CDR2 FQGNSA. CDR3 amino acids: CASKFAGQARTDTQYF. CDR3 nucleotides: TGTGCCAGCAAGTTCGCGGGACAGGCTCGCACAGATACGCAGTATTTT.

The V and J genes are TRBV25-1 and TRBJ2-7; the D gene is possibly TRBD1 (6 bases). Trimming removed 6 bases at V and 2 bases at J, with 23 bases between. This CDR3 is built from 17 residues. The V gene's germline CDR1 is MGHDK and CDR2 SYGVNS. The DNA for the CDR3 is TGTGCCAGCAGCCCGGGCCGGCTTGGACAGAAACCCTACGAGCAGTACTTC. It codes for CASSPGRLGQKPYEQYF.

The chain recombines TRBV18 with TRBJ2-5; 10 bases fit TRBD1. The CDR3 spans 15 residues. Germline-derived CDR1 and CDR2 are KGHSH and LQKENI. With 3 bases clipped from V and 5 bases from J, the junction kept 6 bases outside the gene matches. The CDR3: CASSPWDRGMETQYF. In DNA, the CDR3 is TGTGCCAGCTCACCCTGGGACAGGGGAATGGAGACCCAGTACTTC.

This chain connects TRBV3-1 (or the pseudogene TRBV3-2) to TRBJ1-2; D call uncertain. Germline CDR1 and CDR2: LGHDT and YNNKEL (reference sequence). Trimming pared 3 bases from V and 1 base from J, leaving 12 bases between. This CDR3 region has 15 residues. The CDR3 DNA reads TGTGCCAGCAGCCAGAGGGTCCCGGTTAACTATGGCTACACCTTC. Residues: CASSQRVPVNYGYTF.

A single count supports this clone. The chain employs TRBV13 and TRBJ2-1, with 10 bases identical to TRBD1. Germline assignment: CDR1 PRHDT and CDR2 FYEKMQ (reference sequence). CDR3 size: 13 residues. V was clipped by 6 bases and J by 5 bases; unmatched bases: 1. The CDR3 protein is CASRGTGDNEQFF. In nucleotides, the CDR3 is TGTGCCAGCAGGGGGACAGGGGACAATGAGCAGTTCTTC.

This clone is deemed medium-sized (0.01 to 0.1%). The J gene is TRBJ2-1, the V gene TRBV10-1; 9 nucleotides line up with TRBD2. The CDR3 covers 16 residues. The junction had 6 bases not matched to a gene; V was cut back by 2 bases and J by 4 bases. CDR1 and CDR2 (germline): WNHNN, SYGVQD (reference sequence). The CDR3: CASSEIGGGAYNEQFF. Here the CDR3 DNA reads TGCGCCAGCAGTGAGATCGGCGGGGGGGCGTACAATGAGCAGTTCTTC.

CDR3 protein: CASIRGMGTGNTEAFF. The DNA for the CDR3 is TGTGCCAGTATTAGAGGCATGGGGACAGGGAACACTGAAGCTTTCTTT. V gene TRBV19 combines with J gene TRBJ1-1; 8 nucleotides align to TRBD1. The CDR3 is made up of 16 amino acids. With V trimmed by 7 bases and J by 1 base, 11 bases remained unmatched. Per the germline V gene, CDR1 is LNHDA and CDR2 is SQIVND (reference sequence).

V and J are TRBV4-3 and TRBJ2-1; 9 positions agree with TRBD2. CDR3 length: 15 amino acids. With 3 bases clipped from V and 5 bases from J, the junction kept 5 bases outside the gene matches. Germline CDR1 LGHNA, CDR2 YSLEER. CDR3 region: CASSHTSGQNNEQFF. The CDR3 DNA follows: TGCGCCAGCAGCCACACTAGCGGGCAAAACAATGAGCAGTTCTTC.

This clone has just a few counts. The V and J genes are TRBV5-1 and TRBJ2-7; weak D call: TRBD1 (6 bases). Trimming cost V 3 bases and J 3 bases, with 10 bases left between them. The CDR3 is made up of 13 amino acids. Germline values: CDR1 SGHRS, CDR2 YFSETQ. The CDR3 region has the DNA TGCGCCAGCAGCTCCCCGGACAGCTACGAGCAGTACTTC. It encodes CASSSPDSYEQYF.

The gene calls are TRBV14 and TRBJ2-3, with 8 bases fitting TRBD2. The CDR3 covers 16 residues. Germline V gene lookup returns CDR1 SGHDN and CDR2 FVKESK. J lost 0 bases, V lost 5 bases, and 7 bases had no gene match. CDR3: CASSWRGDPSTDTQYF. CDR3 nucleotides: TGTGCCAGCAGCTGGCGGGGGGACCCTAGCACAGATACGCAGTATTTT.

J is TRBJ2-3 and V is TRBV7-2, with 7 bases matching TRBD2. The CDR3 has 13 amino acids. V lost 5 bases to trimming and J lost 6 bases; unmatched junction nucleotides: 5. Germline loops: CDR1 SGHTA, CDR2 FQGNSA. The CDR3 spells CASSIGGGDTQYF. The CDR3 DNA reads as TGTGCCAGCAGCATTGGGGGAGGGGATACGCAGTATTTT.

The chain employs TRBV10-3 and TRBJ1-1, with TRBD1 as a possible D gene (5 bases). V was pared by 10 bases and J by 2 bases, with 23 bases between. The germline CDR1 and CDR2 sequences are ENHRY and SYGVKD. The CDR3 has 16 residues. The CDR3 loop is CATHPWGGVGNTEAFF. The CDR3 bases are TGTGCCACTCACCCTTGGGGGGGAGTGGGAAACACTGAAGCTTTCTTT.

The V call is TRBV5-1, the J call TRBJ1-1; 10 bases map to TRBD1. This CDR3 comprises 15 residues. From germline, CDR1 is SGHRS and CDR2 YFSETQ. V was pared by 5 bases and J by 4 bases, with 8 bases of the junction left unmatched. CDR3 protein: CASRLTGGGGTEAFF. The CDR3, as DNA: TGCGCCAGCAGATTGACAGGGGGCGGTGGCACTGAAGCTTTCTTT.

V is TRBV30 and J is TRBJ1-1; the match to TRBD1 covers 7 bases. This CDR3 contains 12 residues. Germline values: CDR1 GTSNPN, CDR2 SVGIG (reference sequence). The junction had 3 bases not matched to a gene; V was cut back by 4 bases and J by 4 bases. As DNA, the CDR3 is TGTGCCTGGATGGGACAGTTCACTGAAGCTTTCTTT. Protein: CAWMGQFTEAFF.

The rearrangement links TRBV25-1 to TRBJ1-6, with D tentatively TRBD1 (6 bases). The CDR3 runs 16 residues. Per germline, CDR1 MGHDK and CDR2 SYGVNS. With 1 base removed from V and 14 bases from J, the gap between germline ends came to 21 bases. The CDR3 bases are TGTGCCAGCAGTGAATCATTCACCCAGACAGGCGGGTCCCTCCACTTT. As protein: CASSESFTQTGGSLHF.

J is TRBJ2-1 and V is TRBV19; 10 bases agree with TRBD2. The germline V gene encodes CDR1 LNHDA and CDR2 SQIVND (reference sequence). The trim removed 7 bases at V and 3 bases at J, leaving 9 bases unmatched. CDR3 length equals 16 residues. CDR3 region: CASTPGVAGGYNEQFF. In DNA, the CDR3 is TGTGCCAGTACCCCCGGAGTAGCGGGGGGCTACAATGAGCAGTTCTTC.

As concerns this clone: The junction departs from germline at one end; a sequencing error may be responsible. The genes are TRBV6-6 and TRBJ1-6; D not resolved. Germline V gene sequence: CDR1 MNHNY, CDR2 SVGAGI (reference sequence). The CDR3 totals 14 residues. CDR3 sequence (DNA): TGTGCCAGCAGTCACTCGTCGGAGAATTCACCCCTCCACTTT. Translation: CASSHSSENSPLHF.

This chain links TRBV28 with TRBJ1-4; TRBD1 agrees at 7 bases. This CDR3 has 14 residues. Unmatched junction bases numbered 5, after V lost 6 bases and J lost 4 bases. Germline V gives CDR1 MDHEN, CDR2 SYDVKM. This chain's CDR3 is CASSQQGLNEKLFF. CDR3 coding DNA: TGTGCCAGCAGCCAACAGGGGCTTAATGAAAAACTGTTTTTT.

The chain's CDR3 is CASSLAGGTGANVLTF. In DNA form, the CDR3 reads TGCGCCAGCAGCTTGGCCGGCGGTACTGGGGCCAACGTCCTGACTTTC. The V call is TRBV5-1, the J call TRBJ2-6; unclear D gene. The CDR3 totals 16 residues. The ends were cut back, 0 bases at V and 2 bases at J, with 9 bases in the middle. In germline, CDR1 is SGHRS, CDR2 YFSETQ. Based on the CDR3 plus reference TRBV5-1 and TRBJ2-6, the full variable domain is KAGVTQTPRYLIKTRGQQVTLSCSPISGHRSVSWYQQTPGQGLQFLFEYFSETQRNKGNFPGRFSGRQFSNSRSEMNVSTLELGDSALYLCASSLAGGTGANVLTFGAGSRLTVL.